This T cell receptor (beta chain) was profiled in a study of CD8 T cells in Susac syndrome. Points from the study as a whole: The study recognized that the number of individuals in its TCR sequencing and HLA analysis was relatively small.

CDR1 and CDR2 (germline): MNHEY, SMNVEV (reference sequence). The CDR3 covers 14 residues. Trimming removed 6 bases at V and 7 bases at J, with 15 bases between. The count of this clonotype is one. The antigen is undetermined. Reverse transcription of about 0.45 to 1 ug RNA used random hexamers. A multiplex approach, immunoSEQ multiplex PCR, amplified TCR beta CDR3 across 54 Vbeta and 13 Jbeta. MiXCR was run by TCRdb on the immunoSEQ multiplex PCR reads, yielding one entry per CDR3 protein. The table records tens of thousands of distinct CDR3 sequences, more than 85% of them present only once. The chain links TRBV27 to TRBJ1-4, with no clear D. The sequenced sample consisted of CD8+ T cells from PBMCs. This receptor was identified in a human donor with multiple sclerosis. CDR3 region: CASRMRLLSEKLFF. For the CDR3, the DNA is TGTGCCAGCAGGATGAGGCTTTTAAGTGAAAAACTGTTTTTT.